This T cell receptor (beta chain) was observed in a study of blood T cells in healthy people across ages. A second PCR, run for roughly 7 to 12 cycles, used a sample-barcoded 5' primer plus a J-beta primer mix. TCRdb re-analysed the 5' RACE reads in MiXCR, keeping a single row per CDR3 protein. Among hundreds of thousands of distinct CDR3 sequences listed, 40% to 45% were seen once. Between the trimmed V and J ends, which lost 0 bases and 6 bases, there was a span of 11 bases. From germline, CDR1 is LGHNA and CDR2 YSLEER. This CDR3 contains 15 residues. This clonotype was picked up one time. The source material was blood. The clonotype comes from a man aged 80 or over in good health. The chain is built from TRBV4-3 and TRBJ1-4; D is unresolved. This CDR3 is CASSQDRKSDEKLFF. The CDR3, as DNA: TGCGCCAGCAGCCAAGATAGGAAGAGTGATGAAAAACTGTTTTTT.